One and the same sample provided the 3 T cell receptor beta chains below, sequenced in a study of metastatic and nonmetastatic thyroid tumors. TCRdb reanalyzed the PCR reads via MiXCR. The sample comprises about 28,000 clones, 23% of which are singletons, and 2% to 3% rests with the top ten. Patients underwent thyroid surgery, and none had received any treatment before it. Source material: blood. These receptors all come from a female donor with papillary thyroid cancer or a benign thyroid nodule (not recorded which). Some clones in this sample may be carry-over from other donors' samples.

In this sample, this clone turned up many times. The chain links TRBV19 to TRBJ2-1; maybe TRBD2 (5 bases). The length of the CDR3 is 11 residues. The germline V gene encodes CDR1 LNHDA and CDR2 SQIVND (reference sequence). Trimming left V 7 bases short and J 8 bases short, with 9 bases between. The CDR3 DNA sequence: TGTGCCAGTACCCTCGGGGATGAGCAGTTCTTC. As protein: CASTLGDEQFF. The variable domain in full, with the rest retrieved from reference TRBV19 and TRBJ2-1, is DGGITQSPKYLFRKEGQNVTLSCEQNLNHDAMYWYRQDPGQGLRLIYYSQIVNDFQKGDIAEGYSVSREKKESFPLTVTSAQKNPTAFYLCASTLGDEQFFGPGTRLTVL.

There are many counts of this clone. The chain employs TRBV7-8 and TRBJ2-7; TRBD2 aligns across 10 bases. The ends lost 1 base at V and 4 bases at J; junction bases unmatched: 7. Germline CDR1 is SGHVS and CDR2 is FQNEAQ. The CDR3 contains 16 residues. CDR3 region: CASSLGASGSEYEQYF. Written as DNA, the CDR3 is TGTGCCAGCAGCTTAGGGGCTAGCGGGAGTGAATACGAGCAGTACTTC.

This clone was counted ten times or more. The chain couples TRBV19 to TRBJ2-7; 10 positions agree with TRBD1. V lost 5 bases, J lost 7 bases, and 11 bases stayed unmatched. In germline, CDR1 is LNHDA, CDR2 SQIVND (reference sequence). The CDR3 is 15 residues long. This CDR3 is CASSSPGTGAREQYF. DNA for the CDR3: TGTGCCAGTAGTTCCCCCGGGACAGGGGCTCGGGAGCAGTACTTC.